This T cell receptor beta chain was identified during a study of CD8 T cells in ankylosing spondylitis. Findings and caveats of the study: A motif in TCR beta, a set of about eight highly homologous variants, appeared characteristic of ankylosing spondylitis blood.

Germline CDR1 and CDR2: MGHRA and YSYEKL. The CDR3 totals 18 residues. Between the trimmed V and J ends, which lost 1 base and 1 base, there was a span of 20 bases. From the 5' RACE reads, TCRdb called clonotypes with MiXCR, one entry per CDR3 protein. Among about 250,000 distinct CDR3 sequences, roughly 32% were seen once, and the ten largest hold roughly 4%. Remarks on this clonotype: The antigen is undetermined.

The origin of this receptor is a male donor with ankylosing spondylitis or in good health (not recorded which). The sample was blood, either unsorted or a sorted T cell fraction (not recorded which). J is TRBJ2-7 and V is TRBV4-1; possibly TRBD2 for D (6 bases). The CDR3 sequence is CASSQVYRTGGDSYEQYF. CDR3 DNA sequence: TGCGCCAGCAGCCAAGTCTACCGGACGGGCGGGGATTCCTACGAGCAGTACTTC.